These T cell receptor beta chains were read from a single sample in a study of T-cell memory formation after mild COVID-19. MiXCR was run by TCRdb on the 5' RACE reads, yielding one entry per CDR3 protein. The repertoire has about 240,000 distinct CDR3 sequences, around a tenth of them found once; the top ten carry approximately 20%. The sample taken for sequencing was PBMCs or a T cell subset sorted from them (not recorded which). These receptors were collected from a man between 18 and 35 years old who had mild COVID-19 (a few samples of this study predate the infection). Cell type and time point are not known. Both conserved end residues are trimmed from each CDR3.

v_gene: TRBV5-1; j_gene: TRBJ2-2; CDR3aa: ASSMTGSMAGELF
v_gene: TRBV20-1; j_gene: TRBJ2-5; CDR3aa: SARDRSPRAQY
v_gene: TRBV2; j_gene: TRBJ1-1; CDR3aa: ATRGQQNTEAF
v_gene: TRBV4-3; j_gene: TRBJ2-2; CDR3aa: ASSQGFLAGGAGELF
v_gene: TRBV7-9; j_gene: TRBJ1-2; CDR3aa: ASSSRQGNGYT
v_gene: TRBV6-5; j_gene: TRBJ1-6; CDR3aa: ASSYGGGGSPLH
v_gene: TRBV15; j_gene: TRBJ2-3; CDR3aa: ATSRLLGGYTDTQY
v_gene: TRBV7-2; j_gene: TRBJ2-3; CDR3aa: ASSPVWPDTQY
v_gene: TRBV12-3/TRBV12-4; j_gene: TRBJ2-3; CDR3aa: ASSFWTGSDTQY
v_gene: TRBV4-3; j_gene: TRBJ1-2; CDR3aa: ASSQWGSDYGYT
v_gene: TRBV3-1; j_gene: TRBJ2-2; CDR3aa: ASRDRGKTGELF
v_gene: TRBV2; j_gene: TRBJ1-2; CDR3aa: ASSEGQAD
v_gene: TRBV5-1; j_gene: TRBJ2-3; CDR3aa: ASSLLPLADTQY
v_gene: TRBV20-1; j_gene: TRBJ1-1; CDR3aa: SALPTGNTEAF
v_gene: TRBV27; j_gene: TRBJ2-1; CDR3aa: ASSSVGNEQF
v_gene: TRBV5-1; j_gene: TRBJ2-2; CDR3aa: ASSPREPTGELF
v_gene: TRBV7-3; j_gene: TRBJ2-5; CDR3aa: ASSLFGRVAEETQY
v_gene: TRBV5-1; j_gene: TRBJ2-7; CDR3aa: ASSLGQGTVYEQY
v_gene: TRBV6-5; j_gene: TRBJ2-7; CDR3aa: ASRASGYEQY
v_gene: TRBV4-3; j_gene: TRBJ1-4; CDR3aa: ASSQEGGTENEKLF
v_gene: TRBV12-3/TRBV12-4; j_gene: TRBJ1-6; CDR3aa: ASSSQGEVSPLH
v_gene: TRBV7-8; j_gene: TRBJ1-3; CDR3aa: ASSWDRDSGNTIY
v_gene: TRBV7-9; j_gene: TRBJ2-7; CDR3aa: ASSLRQGESEQY
v_gene: TRBV7-2; j_gene: TRBJ1-5; CDR3aa: ASSFVGQGAFPQH
v_gene: TRBV20-1; j_gene: TRBJ2-5; CDR3aa: SAKPLAGWETQY